The entry below describes one TCR beta chain. TCRdb's copy holds only in-frame clones and misses some; the assay was immunoSEQ multiplex PCR. The sample consists of over 90,000 clones, roughly 79% of them appearing once. This sample was included in a study of blood T cell repertoires in COVID-19. In the study overall: Sources were T cells, B-cell-depleted T cells, or PBMCs; the material itself was cDNA or gDNA.

Seattle's cohort entered during active infection and was followed longitudinally. V shed 0 bases and J shed 1 base, with 14 bases lying between them. The CDR3 contains 17 residues. Germline V gives CDR1 WNHNN, CDR2 SYGVQD (reference sequence). The chain uses TRBV10-1 and TRBJ2-3, with D tentatively TRBD2 (6 bases). The origin of this receptor is an elderly man with COVID-19, enrolled during active disease. The sequenced material came from peripheral blood. The CDR3, as DNA: TGCGCCAGCAGTGAGTCGGGTTGGCGGGACGGCACAGATACGCAGTATTTT. Amino acids: CASSESGWRDGTDTQYF.